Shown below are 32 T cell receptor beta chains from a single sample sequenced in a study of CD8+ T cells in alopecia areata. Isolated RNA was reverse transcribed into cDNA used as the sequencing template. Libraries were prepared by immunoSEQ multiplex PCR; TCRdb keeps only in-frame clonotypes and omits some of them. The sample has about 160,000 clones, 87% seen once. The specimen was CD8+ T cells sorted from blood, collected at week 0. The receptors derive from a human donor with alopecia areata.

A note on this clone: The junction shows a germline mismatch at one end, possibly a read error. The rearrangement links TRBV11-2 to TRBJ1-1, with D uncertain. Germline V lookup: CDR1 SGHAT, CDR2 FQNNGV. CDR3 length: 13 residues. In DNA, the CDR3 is TGTGCCAGCAGCATCTCGCGTGGCACTGAGGCTTTCTTT. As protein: CASSISRGTEAFF.

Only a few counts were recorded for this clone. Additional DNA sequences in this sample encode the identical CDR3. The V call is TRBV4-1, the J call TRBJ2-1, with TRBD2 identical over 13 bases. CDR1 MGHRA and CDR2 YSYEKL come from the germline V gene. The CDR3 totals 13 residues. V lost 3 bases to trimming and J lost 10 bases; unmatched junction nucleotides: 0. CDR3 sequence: CASSQGLAGEQFF. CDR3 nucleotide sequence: TGCGCCAGCAGCCAGGGACTAGCGGGGGAGCAGTTCTTC.

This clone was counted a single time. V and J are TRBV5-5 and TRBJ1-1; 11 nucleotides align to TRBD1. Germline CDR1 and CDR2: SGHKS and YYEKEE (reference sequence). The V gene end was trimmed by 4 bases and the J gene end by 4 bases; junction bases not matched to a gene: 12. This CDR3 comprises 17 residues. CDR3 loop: CASSPLDRGPGGTEAFF. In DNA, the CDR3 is TGTGCCAGCAGCCCATTGGACAGGGGGCCCGGTGGCACTGAAGCTTTCTTT.

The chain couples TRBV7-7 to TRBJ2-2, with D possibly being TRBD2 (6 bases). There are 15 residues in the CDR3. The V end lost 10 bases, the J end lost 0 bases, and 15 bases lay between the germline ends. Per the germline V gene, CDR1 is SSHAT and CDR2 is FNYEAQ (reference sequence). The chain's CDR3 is CATMGGNANTGELFF. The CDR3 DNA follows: TGTGCCACCATGGGAGGAAACGCGAACACCGGGGAGCTGTTTTTT.

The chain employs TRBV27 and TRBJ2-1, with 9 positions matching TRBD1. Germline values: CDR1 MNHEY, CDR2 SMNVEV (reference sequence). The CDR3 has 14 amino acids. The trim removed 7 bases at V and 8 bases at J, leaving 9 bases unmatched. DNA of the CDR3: TGTGCCAGCACCTCCGGGACAGGGAGAGATGAGCAGTTCTTC. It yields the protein CASTSGTGRDEQFF.

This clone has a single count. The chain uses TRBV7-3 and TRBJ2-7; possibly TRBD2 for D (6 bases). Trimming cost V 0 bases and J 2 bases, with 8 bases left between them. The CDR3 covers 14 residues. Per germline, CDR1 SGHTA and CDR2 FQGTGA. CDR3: CASSLTEGTYEQYF. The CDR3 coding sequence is TGTGCCAGCAGCTTAACGGAGGGCACCTACGAGCAGTACTTC.

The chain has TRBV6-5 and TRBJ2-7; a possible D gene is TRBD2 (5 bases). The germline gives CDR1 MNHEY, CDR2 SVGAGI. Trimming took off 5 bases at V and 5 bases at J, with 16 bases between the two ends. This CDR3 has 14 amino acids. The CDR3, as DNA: TGTGCCAGCAGTCTCAGTAGGGAGTTCGACGAGCAGTACTTC. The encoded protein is CASSLSREFDEQYF.

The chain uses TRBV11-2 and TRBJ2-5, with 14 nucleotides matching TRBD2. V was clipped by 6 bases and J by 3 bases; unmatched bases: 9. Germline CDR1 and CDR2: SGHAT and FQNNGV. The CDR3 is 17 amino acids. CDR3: CASRRLAGGPLEETQYF. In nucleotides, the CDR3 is TGTGCCAGCAGACGACTAGCGGGAGGGCCGTTGGAAGAGACCCAGTACTTC.

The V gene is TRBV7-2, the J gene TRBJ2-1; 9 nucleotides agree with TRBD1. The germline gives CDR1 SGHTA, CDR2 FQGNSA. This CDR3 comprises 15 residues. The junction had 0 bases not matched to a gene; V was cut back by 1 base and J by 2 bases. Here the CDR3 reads CASSLGDRAYNEQFF. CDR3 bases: TGTGCCAGCAGCTTAGGGGACAGGGCCTACAATGAGCAGTTCTTC.

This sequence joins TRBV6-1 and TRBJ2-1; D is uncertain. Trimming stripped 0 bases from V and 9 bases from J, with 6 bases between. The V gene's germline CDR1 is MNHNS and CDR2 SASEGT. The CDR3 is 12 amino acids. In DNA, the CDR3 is TGTGCCAGCAGTGAAGCGACCCCTGAGCAGTTCTTC. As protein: CASSEATPEQFF.

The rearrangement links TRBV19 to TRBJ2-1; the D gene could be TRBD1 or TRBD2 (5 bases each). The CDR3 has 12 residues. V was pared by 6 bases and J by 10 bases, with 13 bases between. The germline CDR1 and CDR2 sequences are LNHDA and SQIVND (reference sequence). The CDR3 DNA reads TGTGCCAGTAGCCCCGGGACGGGCGAGCAGTTCTTC. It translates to CASSPGTGEQFF. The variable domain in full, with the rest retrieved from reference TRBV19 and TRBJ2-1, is DGGITQSPKYLFRKEGQNVTLSCEQNLNHDAMYWYRQDPGQGLRLIYYSQIVNDFQKGDIAEGYSVSREKKESFPLTVTSAQKNPTAFYLCASSPGTGEQFFGPGTRLTVL.

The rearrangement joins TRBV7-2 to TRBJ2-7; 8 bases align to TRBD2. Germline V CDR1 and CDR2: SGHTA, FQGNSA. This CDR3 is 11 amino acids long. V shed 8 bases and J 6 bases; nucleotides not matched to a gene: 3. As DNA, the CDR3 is TGTGCCAGCGAAGCGGGGGTCGAGCAGTACTTC. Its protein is CASEAGVEQYF. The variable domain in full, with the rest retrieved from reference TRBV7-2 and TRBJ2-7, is GAGVSQSPSNKVTEKGKDVELRCDPISGHTALYWYRQSLGQGLEFLIYFQGNSAPDKSGLPSDRFSAERTGGSVSTLTIQRTQQEDSAVYLCASEAGVEQYFGPGTRLTVT.

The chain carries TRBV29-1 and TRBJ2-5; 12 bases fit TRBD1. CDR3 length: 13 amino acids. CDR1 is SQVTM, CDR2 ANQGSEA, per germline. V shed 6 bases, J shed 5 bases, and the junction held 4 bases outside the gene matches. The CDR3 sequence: CSVGTGGSETQYF. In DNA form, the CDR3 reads TGCAGCGTCGGGACAGGGGGCTCGGAGACCCAGTACTTC.

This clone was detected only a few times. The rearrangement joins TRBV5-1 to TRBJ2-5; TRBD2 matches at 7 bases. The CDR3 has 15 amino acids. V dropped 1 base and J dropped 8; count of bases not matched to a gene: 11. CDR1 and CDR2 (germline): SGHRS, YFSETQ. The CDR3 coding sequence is TGCGCCAGCAGCTTGTATGTGTGGGACTACGAAACCCAGTACTTC. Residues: CASSLYVWDYETQYF.

This CDR3 is CSVGGFEAFF. CDR3 in DNA: TGCAGCGTTGGGGGGTTTGAAGCTTTCTTT. The genes are TRBV29-1 and TRBJ1-1; D may be TRBD1 (5 bases). The CDR3 has 10 amino acids. Germline V gene sequence: CDR1 SQVTM, CDR2 ANQGSEA. Trimming removed 4 bases from V and 7 bases from J, with 7 bases in between.

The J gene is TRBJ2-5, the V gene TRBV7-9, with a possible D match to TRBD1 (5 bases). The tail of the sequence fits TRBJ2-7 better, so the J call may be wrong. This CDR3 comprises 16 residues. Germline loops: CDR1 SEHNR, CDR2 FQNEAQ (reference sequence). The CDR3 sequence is CASSSEHPRREGEQYF. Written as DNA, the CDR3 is TGTGCCAGCAGCTCCGAACATCCCCGCAGGGAAGGCGAGCAGTACTTC.

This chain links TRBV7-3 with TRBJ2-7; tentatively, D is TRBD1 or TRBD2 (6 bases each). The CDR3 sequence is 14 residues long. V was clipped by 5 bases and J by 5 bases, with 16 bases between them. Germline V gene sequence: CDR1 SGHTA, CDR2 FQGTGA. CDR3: CASSPEGELDEQYF. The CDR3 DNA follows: TGTGCCAGCAGCCCGGAGGGGGAGTTGGACGAGCAGTACTTC.

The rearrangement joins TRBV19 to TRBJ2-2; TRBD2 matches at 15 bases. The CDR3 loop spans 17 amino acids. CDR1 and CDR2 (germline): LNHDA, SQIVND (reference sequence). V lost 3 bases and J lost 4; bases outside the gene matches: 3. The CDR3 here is CASSIGLAGGSTGELFF. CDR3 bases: TGTGCCAGTAGTATTGGACTAGCGGGAGGGAGCACCGGGGAGCTGTTTTTT.

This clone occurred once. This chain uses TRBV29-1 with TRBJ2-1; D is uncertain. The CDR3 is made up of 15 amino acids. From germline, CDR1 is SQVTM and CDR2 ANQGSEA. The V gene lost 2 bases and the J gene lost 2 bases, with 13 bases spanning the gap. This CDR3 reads CSVESRERAYNEQFF. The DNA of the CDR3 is TGCAGCGTTGAATCGCGAGAGAGAGCCTACAATGAGCAGTTCTTC.

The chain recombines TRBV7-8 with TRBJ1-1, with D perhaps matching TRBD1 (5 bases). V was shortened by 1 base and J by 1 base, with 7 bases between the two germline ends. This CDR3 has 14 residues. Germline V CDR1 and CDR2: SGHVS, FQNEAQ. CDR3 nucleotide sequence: TGTGCCAGCAGCTTAGAAGGGGCGAACACTGAAGCTTTCTTT. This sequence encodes CASSLEGANTEAFF.

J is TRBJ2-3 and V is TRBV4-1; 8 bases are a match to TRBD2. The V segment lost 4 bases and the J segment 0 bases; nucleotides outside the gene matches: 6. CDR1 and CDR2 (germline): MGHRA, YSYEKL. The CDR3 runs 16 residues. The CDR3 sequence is CASSLRAGVSTDTQYF. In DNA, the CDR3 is TGCGCCAGCAGCCTACGAGCGGGAGTAAGCACAGATACGCAGTATTTT.

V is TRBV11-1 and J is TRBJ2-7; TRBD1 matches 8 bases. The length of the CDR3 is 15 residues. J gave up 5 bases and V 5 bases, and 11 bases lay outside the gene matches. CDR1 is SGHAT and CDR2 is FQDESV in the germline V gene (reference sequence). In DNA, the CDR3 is TGTGCCAGCAGCCTGGGACAGGTCCTGTTGGACGAGCAGTACTTC. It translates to CASSLGQVLLDEQYF.

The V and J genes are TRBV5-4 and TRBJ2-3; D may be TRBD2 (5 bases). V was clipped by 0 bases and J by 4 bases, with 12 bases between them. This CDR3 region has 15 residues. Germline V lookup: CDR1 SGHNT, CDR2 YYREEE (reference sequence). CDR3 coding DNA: TGTGCCAGCAGCTTGGGACTACCCGGGGCAGATACGCAGTATTTT. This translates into CASSLGLPGADTQYF.

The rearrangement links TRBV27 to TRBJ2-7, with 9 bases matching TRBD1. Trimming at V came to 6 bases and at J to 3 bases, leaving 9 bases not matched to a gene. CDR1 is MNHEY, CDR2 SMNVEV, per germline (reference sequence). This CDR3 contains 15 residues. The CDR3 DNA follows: TGTGCCAGCAGCTTAGCCGGGACAGGGTACTACGAGCAGTACTTC. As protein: CASSLAGTGYYEQYF.

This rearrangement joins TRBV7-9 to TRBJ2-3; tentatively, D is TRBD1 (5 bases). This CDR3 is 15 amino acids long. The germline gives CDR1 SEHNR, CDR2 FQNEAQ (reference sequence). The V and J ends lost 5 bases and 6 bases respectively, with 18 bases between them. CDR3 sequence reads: CASSSSSRGIDTQYF. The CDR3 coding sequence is TGTGCCAGCAGCAGTTCGAGTAGGGGAATCGATACGCAGTATTTT.

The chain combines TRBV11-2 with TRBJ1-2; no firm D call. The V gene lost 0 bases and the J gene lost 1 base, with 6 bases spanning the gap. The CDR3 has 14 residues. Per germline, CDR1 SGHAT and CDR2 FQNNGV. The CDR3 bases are TGTGCCAGCAGCTTAGATGGAAGTAACTATGGCTACACCTTC. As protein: CASSLDGSNYGYTF. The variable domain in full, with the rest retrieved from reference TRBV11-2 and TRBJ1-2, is EAGVAQSPRYKIIEKRQSVAFWCNPISGHATLYWYQQILGQGPKLLIQFQNNGVVDDSQLPKDRFSAERLKGVDSTLKIQPAKLEDSAVYLCASSLDGSNYGYTFGSGTRLTVV.

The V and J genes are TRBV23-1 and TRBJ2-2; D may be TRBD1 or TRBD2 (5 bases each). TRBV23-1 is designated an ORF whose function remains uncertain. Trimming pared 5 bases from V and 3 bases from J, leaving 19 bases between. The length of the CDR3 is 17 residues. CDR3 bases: TGCGCCAGCAGTTCCGCCGGGACGCCACGGGACACCGGGGAGCTGTTTTTT. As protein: CASSSAGTPRDTGELFF.

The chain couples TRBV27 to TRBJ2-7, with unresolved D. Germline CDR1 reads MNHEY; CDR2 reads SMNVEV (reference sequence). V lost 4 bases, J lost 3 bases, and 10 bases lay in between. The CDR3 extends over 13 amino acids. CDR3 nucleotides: TGTGCCAGCAGTTCCCGGACCCTCTACGAGCAGTACTTC. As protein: CASSSRTLYEQYF.

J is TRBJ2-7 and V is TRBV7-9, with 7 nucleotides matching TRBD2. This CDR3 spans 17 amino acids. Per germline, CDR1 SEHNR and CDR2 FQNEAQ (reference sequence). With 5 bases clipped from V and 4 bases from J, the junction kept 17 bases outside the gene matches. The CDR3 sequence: CASSHQRSSGQRYEQYF. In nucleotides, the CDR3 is TGTGCCAGCAGCCATCAGCGATCTAGCGGCCAAAGGTACGAGCAGTACTTC.

CDR3 nucleotides: TGTGCCAGCAGTTCCGTGGGGTGGACTAGCGGGAATCAAGAGACCCAGTACTTC. It codes for CASSSVGWTSGNQETQYF. V is TRBV28 and J is TRBJ2-5, with 12 bases that match TRBD2. The CDR3 is made up of 18 amino acids. V gave up 4 bases and J gave up 2 bases; unmatched junction bases: 11. Germline lookup yields CDR1 MDHEN and CDR2 SYDVKM.

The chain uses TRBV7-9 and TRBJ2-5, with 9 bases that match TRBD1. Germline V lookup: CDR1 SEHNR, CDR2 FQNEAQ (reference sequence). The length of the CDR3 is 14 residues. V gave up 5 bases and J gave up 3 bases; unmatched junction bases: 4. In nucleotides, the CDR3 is TGTGCCAGCAGCCACCGGGACAGGGAAGAGACCCAGTACTTC. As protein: CASSHRDREETQYF.

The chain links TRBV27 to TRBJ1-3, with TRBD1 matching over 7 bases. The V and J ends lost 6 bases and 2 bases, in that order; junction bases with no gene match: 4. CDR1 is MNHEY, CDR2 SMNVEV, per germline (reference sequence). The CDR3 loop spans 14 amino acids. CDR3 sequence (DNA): TGTGCCAGCAGGCGAACAGGGGCTGGAAACACCATATATTTT. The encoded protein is CASRRTGAGNTIYF.